This TCR beta chain was identified during a study of blood T cells in healthy people across ages. Study details: There was about one barcoded beta molecule captured by template switching per two T cells. Study findings and constraints: Donor CMV infection status was unknown, possibly confounding age-related changes in expanded clonotypes. Among long-lived donors, naive CD4+ cells were more numerous and diversity higher than in aged donors.

CDR1 is GTSNPN and CDR2 is SVGIG in the germline V gene (reference sequence). This CDR3 spans 15 amino acids. Trimming took off 8 bases at V and 1 base at J, with 20 bases between the two ends. Of note for this clonotype: What it binds is not known.

Donors ranged from 6 to 90 years old and were healthy Caucasians in Russia. Then a second PCR, running about 6 to 12 cycles, was carried out with a sample-barcoded 5' primer and a J-beta primer mix. TCRdb re-called the 5' RACE reads through MiXCR, storing one row per CDR3 protein. The sample has 800,000 to 950,000 distinct CDR3 sequences; roughly 34% are singletons. The chain joins TRBV30 to TRBJ1-2; D perhaps matches TRBD1 (5 bases). Material: blood. This receptor was obtained from a young man in good health. The CDR3 is CAGAPGAPINYGYTF. CDR3 in DNA: TGTGCCGGCGCGCCCGGGGCTCCAATTAACTATGGCTACACCTTC.